The 9 T cell receptor beta chains below all came from one sample that was sequenced in a study of beta chain features in type 1 diabetes. Investigators reverse transcribed all isolated RNA, so they sequenced expressed TCRB transcripts. Measured with immunoSEQ multiplex PCR; TCRdb has only the in-frame clones, and not every one. The table has about 290,000 clones, under 8.5% seen once. Sequenced: central memory CD4+ T cells from blood. These TCRs come from a woman between 18 and 30 years old in good health.

This clone was seen more than once but under ten times. The V and J genes are TRBV4-2 and TRBJ2-2; D not resolved. The CDR3 totals 15 residues. The V end was cut by 4 bases, the J end by 5 bases, with 14 bases between. Germline values: CDR1 LGHNA, CDR2 YNFKEQ. The CDR3: CASSRSLVGTGELFF. The CDR3 DNA reads as TGTGCCAGCAGCCGGTCCTTGGTGGGGACCGGGGAGCTGTTTTTT.

The rearrangement joins TRBV7-2 to TRBJ2-7, with D unclear. The CDR3 extends over 12 amino acids. Germline CDR1 is SGHTA and CDR2 is FQGNSA. Trimming shortened V by 0 bases and J by 6 bases, and 6 bases separated the two germline ends. The CDR3 DNA sequence: TGTGCCAGCAGCTTAGCCAGACCCGAGCAGTACTTC. Translation gives CASSLARPEQYF.

In this sample, this clone turned up many times. The V gene is TRBV5-4, the J gene TRBJ2-1; no reliable D call. V was shortened by 0 bases and J by 4 bases, with 5 bases between the two germline ends. CDR1 and CDR2 from the germline V gene are SGHNT and YYREEE (reference sequence). The length of the CDR3 is 13 residues. CDR3 in DNA: TGTGCCAGCAGCTTGGACAGATACAATGAGCAGTTCTTC. Amino acids: CASSLDRYNEQFF.

This clone has just a few counts. This chain connects TRBV7-9 to TRBJ1-1, with 8 bases that match TRBD1. CDR3 length: 14 residues. V lost 3 bases and J lost 5; bases outside the gene matches: 5. Germline values: CDR1 SEHNR, CDR2 FQNEAQ (reference sequence). The CDR3 here is CASSLDRVRTEAFF. CDR3 nucleotide sequence: TGTGCCAGCAGCTTGGACAGGGTAAGGACTGAAGCTTTCTTT.

This clone was seen only a few times. One end of the junction does not line up with germline, which may come from a read error. The chain recombines TRBV5-1 with TRBJ2-5; perhaps TRBD1 as D (6 bases). This CDR3 contains 15 residues. Germline CDR1 SGHRS, CDR2 YFSETQ. The CDR3 loop reads CASGVDRRAQATQYF. In DNA, the CDR3 is TGCGCCAGCGGGGTGGACAGAAGGGCCCAAGCGACCCAGTACTTC.

The rearrangement links TRBV15 to TRBJ2-3; possibly TRBD1 or TRBD2 for D (5 bases each). V lost 8 bases and J lost 2, with 11 bases in between. The CDR3 runs 13 residues. Germline V gene data show CDR1 as LNHNV and CDR2 as YYDKDF (reference sequence). The CDR3 sequence is CATGQGPTDTQYF. CDR3 coding DNA: TGTGCCACCGGGCAGGGACCCACAGATACGCAGTATTTT.

This clone was seen more than once but under ten times. This rearrangement joins TRBV19 to TRBJ1-5; D perhaps matches TRBD1 (5 bases). The V end lost 3 bases, the J end lost 2 bases, and 11 bases lay between the germline ends. The CDR3 covers 15 residues. Germline CDR1 is LNHDA and CDR2 is SQIVND (reference sequence). The CDR3, as DNA: TGTGCCAGTAGTATTACTGGGACTCGCAATCAGCCCCAGCATTTT. It specifies CASSITGTRNQPQHF.

The rearrangement links TRBV7-6 to TRBJ2-2, with D perhaps matching TRBD1 (5 bases). Germline V gives CDR1 SGHVS, CDR2 FNYEAQ. Trimming removed 5 bases at V and 3 bases at J, with 13 bases between. The CDR3 is 15 residues long. CDR3 sequence (DNA): TGTGCCAGCAGCCCAGGATCAGGGTACACCGGGGAGCTGTTTTTT. Amino acid sequence: CASSPGSGYTGELFF.

This clone was counted only a few times. The J gene is TRBJ2-2, the V gene TRBV2; D possibly matches TRBD1 or TRBD2 (6 bases each). This CDR3 contains 13 residues. Germline V gene sequence: CDR1 SNHLY, CDR2 FYNNEI. The germline V and J ends were trimmed by 10 bases and 4 bases, with 13 bases remaining between them. The chain's CDR3 is CAIGGRPTGELFF. The CDR3 nucleotides are TGTGCCATCGGGGGCAGACCCACCGGGGAGCTGTTTTTT.